The clone carrying this T cell receptor (beta chain) turned up a few times. The sample comes from a study of T cells in Graves' hyperthyroidism and ophthalmopathy. Using RNA transcripts as the source, TCR beta CDR3 regions were amplified. An initial round of RT-PCR targeting the TCR CDR3 relied on the HTBI primer set. TCRdb ran MiXCR on the multiplex PCR reads and lists one entry per CDR3 protein. This sample has under 250,000 distinct CDR3 sequences, with roughly 22% found just once. This CDR3 has 18 amino acids. The germline gives CDR1 SNHLY, CDR2 FYNNEI. Trimming removed 1 base from V and 2 bases from J; junction bases left unmatched: 13.

The chain joins TRBV2 to TRBJ1-2; 7 bases map to TRBD1. This TCR was recovered from a woman aged 40 to 50 with Graves' ophthalmopathy. Sequencing was carried out using blood. The CDR3 DNA is TGTGCCAGCAGTGAAGGATGGGGTAACAGGGGAGCGAACTATGGCTACACCTTC. This sequence encodes CASSEGWGNRGANYGYTF.